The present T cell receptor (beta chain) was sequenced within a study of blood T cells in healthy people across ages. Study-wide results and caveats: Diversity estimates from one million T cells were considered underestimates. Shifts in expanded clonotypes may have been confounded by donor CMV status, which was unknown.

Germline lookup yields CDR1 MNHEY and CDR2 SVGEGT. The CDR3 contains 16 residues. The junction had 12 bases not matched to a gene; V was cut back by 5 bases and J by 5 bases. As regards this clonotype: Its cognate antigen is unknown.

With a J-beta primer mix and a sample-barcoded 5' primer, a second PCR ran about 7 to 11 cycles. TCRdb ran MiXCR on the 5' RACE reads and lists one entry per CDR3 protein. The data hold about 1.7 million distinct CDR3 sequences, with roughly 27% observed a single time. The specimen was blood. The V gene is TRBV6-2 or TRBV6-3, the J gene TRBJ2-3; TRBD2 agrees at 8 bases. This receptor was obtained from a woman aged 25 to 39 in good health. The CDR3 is CASSRAAGGLKDTQYF. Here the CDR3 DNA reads TGTGCCAGCAGTCGTGCCGCGGGGGGTTTAAAAGATACGCAGTATTTT.